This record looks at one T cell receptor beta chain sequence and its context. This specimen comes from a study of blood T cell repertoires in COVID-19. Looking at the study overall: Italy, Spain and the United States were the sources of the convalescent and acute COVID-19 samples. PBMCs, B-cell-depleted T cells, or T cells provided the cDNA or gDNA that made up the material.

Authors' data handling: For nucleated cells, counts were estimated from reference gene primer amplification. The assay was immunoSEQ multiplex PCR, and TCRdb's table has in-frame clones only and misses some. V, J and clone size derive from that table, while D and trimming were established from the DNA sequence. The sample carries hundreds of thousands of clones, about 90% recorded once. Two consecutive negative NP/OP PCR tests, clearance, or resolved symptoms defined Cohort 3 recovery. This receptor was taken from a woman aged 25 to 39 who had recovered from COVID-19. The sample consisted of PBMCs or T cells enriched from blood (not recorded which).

This CDR3 reads CASSLGDRPNEKLFF. CDR3 sequence (DNA): TGTGCCAGCAGCTTGGGGGACAGACCTAATGAAAAACTGTTTTTT. The chain recombines TRBV5-6 with TRBJ1-4; TRBD1 agrees at 7 bases. The CDR3 is made up of 15 amino acids. In germline, CDR1 is SGHDT, CDR2 YYEEEE. V shed 0 bases, J shed 3 bases, and the junction held 2 bases outside the gene matches. The variable domain in full, completed from reference TRBV5-6 and TRBJ1-4, reads DAGVTQSPTHLIKTRGQQVTLRCSPKSGHDTVSWYQQALGQGPQFIFQYYEEEERQRGNFPDRFSGHQFPNYSSELNVNALLLGDSALYLCASSLGDRPNEKLFFGSGTQLSVL.